This T cell receptor (beta chain) was identified in a study of Ad26.COV2.S vaccination and SARS-CoV-2 variants. Study at large: Each vaccinee took Ad26.COV2.S intramuscularly, once or twice 56 days apart.

Assay used: immunoSEQ multiplex PCR; TCRdb lists only in-frame clones, some missing. In the table there are some 390,000 clones, 89% of which are singletons. V lost 5 bases to trimming and J lost 7 bases, with 10 bases between them. Germline loops: CDR1 SNHLY, CDR2 FYNNEI. This CDR3 has 12 residues. Treatment: roughly 20 received Ad26.COV2.S at low or high dose, single or two shots; several received placebo; per-sample allocation not given. Specimens were obtained on day 63 following the first vaccine or placebo injection. The sample here was peripheral blood, taken in a trial of Ad26.COV2.S vaccine versus placebo. This chain uses TRBV2 with TRBJ2-3, with D unresolved. The source is a person aged 18-65 years who received the Ad26.COV2.S COVID-19 vaccine or a placebo. CDR3 sequence (DNA): TGTGCCAGCAGTATCCTAGGTAATACGCAGTATTTT. This translates into CASSILGNTQYF. Full variable domain (missing parts from reference TRBV2 and TRBJ2-3): EPEVTQTPSHQVTQMGQEVILRCVPISNHLYFYWYRQILGQKVEFLVSFYNNEISEKSEIFDDQFSVERPDGSNFTLKIRSTKLEDSAMYFCASSILGNTQYFGPGTRLTVL.